This entry features one TCR beta chain sequence. The antigen remains unidentified. An end of the junction differs from the germline gene, which may be a read error. Treg sorting used a CD4+CD25+CD127-/low gate. After constant-region reverse-primer amplification, full-length variable regions underwent semi-nested PCR with Nested Universal Primer A. TCRdb analysed the 5' RACE reads with MiXCR anew, one entry per CDR3 protein. The top ten clones hold about 3.2% of a sample with about 10,000 distinct CDR3 sequences, 20% to 30% of them seen once. The germline V gene encodes CDR1 SNHLY and CDR2 FYNNEI. The CDR3 covers 12 residues. Notes on the study in general: Tumor memory CD4+ T cell TCR gene usage clustered with blood and lymph node memory CD4+ cells and lymph node naive CD4+ cells.

The rearrangement links TRBV2 to TRBJ2-1; 8 bases are a match to TRBD1. The material sequenced was Tregs sorted from blood. The sequence was collected from a female donor with breast cancer. CDR3 residues: CASRAGGGEQFF. The DNA of the CDR3 is TGTGCCAGCAGAGCAGGGGGCGGTGAGCAGTTTTTC.